This T cell receptor (beta chain) originates from a study of blood T cell repertoires in COVID-19. Overall study context: Donors in the United States, Italy and Spain gave samples during acute or convalescent COVID-19. In each case, the material was cDNA or gDNA derived from T cells, B-cell-depleted T cells, or PBMCs.

Losses at the gene ends were 3 bases for V and 6 bases for J; bases not matched to a gene: 7. CDR3 size: 14 residues. In germline, CDR1 is SGHTA, CDR2 FQGTGA. In the source study's methods: Amplification with reference gene primers provided the estimates of nucleated cell counts. Measured with immunoSEQ multiplex PCR; TCRdb has only the in-frame clones, and not every one. V and J calls and clone size are copied from that table; D and trimming were computed from the DNA. The sample lists 300,000 to 450,000 clones, about 85% seen once, with roughly 3.4% in the top ten. This TCR came from a woman between 18 and 30 years old with acute or convalescent COVID-19. Sequencing input: peripheral blood. The chain employs TRBV7-3 and TRBJ2-7, with TRBD2 matching over 8 bases. DNA of the CDR3: TGTGCCAGCAGCTTGGACCAGGCGGGAGGCGAGCAGTACTTC. This codes for CASSLDQAGGEQYF.